This T cell receptor (beta chain) comes out of a study of blood T cell repertoires in COVID-19. Here immunoSEQ multiplex PCR was the method, and the copy in TCRdb shows in-frame clones only, minus some. The sample records 100,000 to 150,000 clones, around nine tenths being singletons. Trimming removed 4 bases from V and 2 bases from J, with 14 bases in between. CDR1 is LNHDA and CDR2 is SQIVND in the germline V gene (reference sequence). CDR3 length: 16 residues. The V call is TRBV19, the J call TRBJ2-2; maybe TRBD1 (6 bases). The sequencing input was PBMCs or T cells enriched from blood (not recorded which). The receptor was isolated from a woman between 50 and 59 years old who had recovered from COVID-19. The DNA of the CDR3 is TGTGCCAGTAGTAAAGGGAGACAGGATAACACCGGGGAGCTGTTTTTT. Its protein is CASSKGRQDNTGELFF.